The sequence of this T cell receptor (beta chain) was determined in a study of cytomegalovirus exposure and HLA in healthy donors. Background on the study: Genotyping showed 81% of 300 to 450 donors falling in the Caucasian-associated ancestry cluster. Notes on the study in general: TCR beta V segments were, for the most part, productive about 87% or about 30% of the time in an earlier analysis. On later analysis, the bulk of CMV-associated TCR beta chains appeared to be HLA-restricted. Owing to their indistinguishability, certain V segments, notably TRBV6-2 and TRBV6-3, were excluded.

Trimming removed 3 bases from V and 1 base from J, with 9 bases in between. Germline-derived CDR1 and CDR2 are KGHSH and LQKENI. CDR3 length: 14 residues. With 60 Vbeta and 13 Jbeta primers, the PCR was carried out. Clones were read by immunoSEQ multiplex PCR, and TCRdb kept only the in-frame ones, dropping some. The sample records more than 140,000 clones, roughly 87% being singletons. About this clone: What it recognizes is unknown.

This receptor was taken from a man aged 30 to 45 in good health and CMV-seropositive. The chain is built from TRBV18 and TRBJ1-2; no definite D call. The sample was PBMCs. The CDR3 protein is CASSPGRDNYGYTF. As DNA, the CDR3 is TGTGCCAGCTCACCCGGGAGGGATAACTATGGCTACACCTTC.